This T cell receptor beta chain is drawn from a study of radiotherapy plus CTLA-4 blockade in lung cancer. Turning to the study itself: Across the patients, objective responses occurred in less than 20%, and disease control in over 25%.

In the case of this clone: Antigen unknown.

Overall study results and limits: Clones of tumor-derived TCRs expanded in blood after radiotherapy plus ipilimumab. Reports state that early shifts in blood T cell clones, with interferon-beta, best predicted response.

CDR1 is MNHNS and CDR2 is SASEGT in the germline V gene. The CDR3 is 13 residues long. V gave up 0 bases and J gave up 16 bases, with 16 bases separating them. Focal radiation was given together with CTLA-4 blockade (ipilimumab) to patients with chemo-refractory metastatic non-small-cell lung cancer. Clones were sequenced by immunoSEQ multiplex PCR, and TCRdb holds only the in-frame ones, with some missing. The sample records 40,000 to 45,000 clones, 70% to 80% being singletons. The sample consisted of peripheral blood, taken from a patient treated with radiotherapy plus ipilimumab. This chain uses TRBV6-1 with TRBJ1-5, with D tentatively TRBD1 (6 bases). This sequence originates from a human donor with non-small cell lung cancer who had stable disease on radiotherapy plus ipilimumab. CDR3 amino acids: CASSEATRTEEHF. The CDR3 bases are TGTGCCAGCAGTGAAGCGACGAGGACAGAGGAACATTTT.